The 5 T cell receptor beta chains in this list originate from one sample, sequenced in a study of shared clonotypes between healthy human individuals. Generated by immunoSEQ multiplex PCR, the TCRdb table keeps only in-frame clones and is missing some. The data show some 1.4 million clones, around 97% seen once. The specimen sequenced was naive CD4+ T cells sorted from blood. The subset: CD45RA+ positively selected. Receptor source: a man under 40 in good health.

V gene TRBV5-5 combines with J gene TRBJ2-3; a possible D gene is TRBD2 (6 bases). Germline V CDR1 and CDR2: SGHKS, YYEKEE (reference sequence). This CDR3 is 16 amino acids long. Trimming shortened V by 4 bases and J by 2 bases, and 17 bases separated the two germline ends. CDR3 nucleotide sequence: TGTGCCAGCAGCCTCGGTGGTAGCGGATCCACAGATACGCAGTATTTT. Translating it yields CASSLGGSGSTDTQYF. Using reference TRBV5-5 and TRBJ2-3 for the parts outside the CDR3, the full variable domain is DAGVTQSPTHLIKTRGQQVTLRCSPISGHKSVSWYQQVLGQGPQFIFQYYEKEERGRGNFPDRFSARQFPNYSSELNVNALLLGDSALYLCASSLGGSGSTDTQYFGPGTRLTVL.

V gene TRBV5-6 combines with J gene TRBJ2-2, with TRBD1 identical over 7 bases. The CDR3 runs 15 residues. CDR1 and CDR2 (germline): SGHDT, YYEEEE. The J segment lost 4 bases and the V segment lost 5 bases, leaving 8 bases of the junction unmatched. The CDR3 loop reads CASRRQGRGTGELFF. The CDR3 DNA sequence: TGTGCCAGCAGGAGACAGGGTAGGGGCACCGGGGAGCTGTTTTTT. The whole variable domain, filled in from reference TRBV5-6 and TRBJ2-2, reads DAGVTQSPTHLIKTRGQQVTLRCSPKSGHDTVSWYQQALGQGPQFIFQYYEEEERQRGNFPDRFSGHQFPNYSSELNVNALLLGDSALYLCASRRQGRGTGELFFGEGSRLTVL.

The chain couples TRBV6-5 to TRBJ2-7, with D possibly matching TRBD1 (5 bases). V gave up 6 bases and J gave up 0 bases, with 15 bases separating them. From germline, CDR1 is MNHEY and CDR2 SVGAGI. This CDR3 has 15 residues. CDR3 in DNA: TGTGCCAGCAGCCGAACTAAAGGGGTCTCCTACGAGCAGTACTTC. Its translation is CASSRTKGVSYEQYF.

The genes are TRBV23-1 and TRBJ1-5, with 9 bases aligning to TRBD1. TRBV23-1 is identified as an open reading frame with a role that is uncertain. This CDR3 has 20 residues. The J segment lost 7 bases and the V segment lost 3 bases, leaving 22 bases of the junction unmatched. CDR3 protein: CASSHAPGQGRVNVDQPQHF. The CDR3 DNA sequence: TGCGCCAGCAGTCACGCGCCGGGACAGGGAAGGGTCAATGTGGACCAGCCCCAGCATTTT.

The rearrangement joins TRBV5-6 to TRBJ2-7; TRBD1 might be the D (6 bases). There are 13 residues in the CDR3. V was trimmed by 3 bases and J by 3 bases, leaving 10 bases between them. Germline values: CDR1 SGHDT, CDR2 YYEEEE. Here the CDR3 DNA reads TGTGCCAGCAGCTGGGACAATCACTACGAGCAGTACTTC. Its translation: CASSWDNHYEQYF.